These 30 T cell receptor beta chains share one sample of origin, sequenced in a study of OX40 agonist ivuxolimab in advanced cancers. Data came from immunoSEQ multiplex PCR; TCRdb stores just in-frame clones and leaves some out. This sample has about 76,000 clones, with around 86% found just once. Sequences were derived from CD4+ or CD8+ T cells sorted from blood, sampled in a trial of the OX40 agonist ivuxolimab. All receptors come from an adult with an advanced solid tumor such as melanoma, head and neck, liver or kidney cancer.

The chain joins TRBV11-2 to TRBJ1-6; D remains ambiguous. The length of the CDR3 is 15 residues. Trimming removed 1 base at V and 6 bases at J, with 10 bases between. In germline, CDR1 is SGHAT, CDR2 FQNNGV. CDR3 sequence (DNA): TGTGCCAGCAGCTTAGGGCCGACCCCTAATTCACCCCTCCACTTT. It is translated as CASSLGPTPNSPLHF.

This sequence joins TRBV6-5 and TRBJ1-1; tentative D call: TRBD1 (5 bases). This CDR3 region has 13 residues. CDR1 and CDR2 from the germline V gene are MNHEY and SVGAGI. V was shortened by 8 bases and J by 2 bases, with 12 bases between the two germline ends. The CDR3 DNA reads as TGTGCCAGCCAAGGACACTCAAACACTGAAGCTTTCTTT. Its translation is CASQGHSNTEAFF.

This chain uses TRBV10-2 with TRBJ1-1; D is uncertain. Trimming pared 1 base from V and 0 bases from J, leaving 9 bases between. This CDR3 is built from 15 residues. The V gene's germline CDR1 is WSHSY and CDR2 SAAADI. CDR3 coding DNA: TGCGCCAGCAGTGAGTGGCAGGCCCTGAACACTGAAGCTTTCTTT. This gives the protein CASSEWQALNTEAFF.

V usage is TRBV11-3 and J usage is TRBJ2-7; weak D call: TRBD2 (6 bases). The CDR3 spans 16 residues. Germline lookup yields CDR1 SGHNT and CDR2 YENEEA. Trimming removed 5 bases from V and 0 bases from J, with 17 bases in between. CDR3 in amino acids: CASSPNVRTNSYEQYF. CDR3 DNA sequence: TGTGCCAGCAGCCCCAACGTCAGGACTAACTCCTACGAGCAGTACTTC.

This rearrangement joins TRBV7-2 to TRBJ1-4; 8 nucleotides agree with TRBD1. The germline V gene encodes CDR1 SGHTA and CDR2 FQGNSA. The CDR3 covers 18 residues. The J segment lost 3 bases and the V segment lost 2 bases, leaving 11 bases of the junction unmatched. In DNA, the CDR3 is TGTGCCAGCAGCTTACTCGCTCCAGGGGGCACAGCTAATGAAAAACTGTTTTTT. Translating it yields CASSLLAPGGTANEKLFF. The full variable domain, its missing parts supplied by reference TRBV7-2 and TRBJ1-4, is GAGVSQSPSNKVTEKGKDVELRCDPISGHTALYWYRQSLGQGLEFLIYFQGNSAPDKSGLPSDRFSAERTGGSVSTLTIQRTQQEDSAVYLCASSLLAPGGTANEKLFFGSGTQLSVL.

The chain couples TRBV19 to TRBJ2-2; the match to TRBD2 covers 10 bases. Germline V gene lookup returns CDR1 LNHDA and CDR2 SQIVND (reference sequence). The CDR3 length is 20 residues. With V trimmed by 7 bases and J by 2 bases, 19 bases remained unmatched. The CDR3 sequence: CASTNGVRSSGGQNTGELFF. For the CDR3, the DNA is TGTGCCAGTACCAATGGGGTCCGATCTAGCGGGGGCCAAAACACCGGGGAGCTGTTTTTT.

The V call is TRBV7-9, the J call TRBJ1-1; D is unresolved. The CDR3 totals 15 residues. From germline, CDR1 is SEHNR and CDR2 FQNEAQ (reference sequence). The V and J ends lost 6 bases and 0 bases respectively, with 14 bases between them. CDR3: CASSRTVALNTEAFF. In DNA form, the CDR3 reads TGTGCCAGCAGTCGAACCGTGGCCTTGAACACTGAAGCTTTCTTT.

The genes are TRBV27 and TRBJ2-6, with D perhaps matching TRBD2 (6 bases). Germline CDR1 is MNHEY and CDR2 is SMNVEV (reference sequence). Trimming took 7 bases from V and 0 from J, leaving 13 bases between them. The CDR3 is 16 amino acids. In nucleotides, the CDR3 is TGTGCCAGCACCACCGGCGGGATCTCTGGGGCCAACGTCCTGACTTTC. Translating it yields CASTTGGISGANVLTF.

The count of this clone is one. The chain joins TRBV29-1 to TRBJ1-1; D unresolved. V was trimmed by 7 bases and J by 3 bases, leaving 18 bases between them. CDR1 is SQVTM, CDR2 ANQGSEA, per germline. The CDR3 covers 14 residues. The CDR3, as DNA: TGCAGCGGGGGTTCGAGGGATTCGGACACTGAAGCTTTCTTT. Translated: CSGGSRDSDTEAFF.

This sequence joins TRBV10-1 and TRBJ2-1, with 7 positions matching TRBD1. This CDR3 has 17 amino acids. After removal of 5 bases from V and 6 bases from J, the junction contained 16 bases not matched to a gene. CDR1 and CDR2 (germline): WNHNN, SYGVQD (reference sequence). CDR3 loop: CASSPPEGQAWCNEQFF. CDR3 DNA: TGCGCCAGCAGTCCTCCTGAAGGACAGGCTTGGTGCAATGAGCAGTTCTTC.

The chain employs TRBV7-2 and TRBJ2-3; 10 bases are shared with TRBD2. The trim removed 7 bases at V and 6 bases at J, leaving 10 bases unmatched. Germline V gene lookup returns CDR1 SGHTA and CDR2 FQGNSA. This CDR3 has 15 residues. The CDR3 bases are TGTGCCAGCACCACTAGCGGGGCCCGAGGGGATACGCAGTATTTT. Amino acids: CASTTSGARGDTQYF.

The chain links TRBV4-3 to TRBJ2-5, with no clear D. CDR1 is LGHNA, CDR2 YSLEER, per germline. Trimming took 0 bases from V and 5 from J, leaving 4 bases between them. The CDR3 length is 12 residues. CDR3 sequence reads: CASSQDRETQYF. The CDR3 DNA reads as TGCGCCAGCAGCCAAGATCGGGAGACCCAGTACTTC.

The rearrangement joins TRBV6-5 to TRBJ2-5; D perhaps matches TRBD2 (5 bases). Trimming shortened V by 0 bases and J by 10 bases, and 15 bases separated the two germline ends. This CDR3 is built from 14 residues. Looked up from germline, CDR1 is MNHEY and CDR2 is SVGAGI. The CDR3 is CASSYSLYARDQYF. CDR3 DNA: TGTGCCAGCAGTTACTCTTTGTACGCACGGGACCAGTACTTC.

This chain connects TRBV7-2 to TRBJ1-2; possibly TRBD1 for D (5 bases). The CDR3 length is 13 residues. Germline V gives CDR1 SGHTA, CDR2 FQGNSA. V was cut by 5 bases and J by 4 bases, with 11 bases left in between. The CDR3 loop is CASSPGGTYGYTF. The CDR3 region has the DNA TGTGCCAGCAGCCCTGGGGGGACCTATGGCTACACCTTC.

This clone was seen ten or more times. V gene TRBV7-3 combines with J gene TRBJ1-1; D gene unclear. V lost 0 bases and J 4 bases, leaving 6 bases between the germline ends. This CDR3 region has 13 residues. Per the germline V gene, CDR1 is SGHTA and CDR2 is FQGTGA. The CDR3, as DNA: TGTGCCAGCAGCTTAACTTTGCTCACTGAAGCTTTCTTT. It specifies CASSLTLLTEAFF.

V is TRBV11-3 and J is TRBJ2-3; the D gene is possibly TRBD2 (5 bases). The ends were cut back, 4 bases at V and 2 bases at J, with 13 bases in the middle. CDR3 size: 15 residues. Germline values: CDR1 SGHNT, CDR2 YENEEA. CDR3 coding DNA: TGTGCCAGCAGCTCTAACAGCGGAGCCACAGATACGCAGTATTTT. It is translated as CASSSNSGATDTQYF.

The chain employs TRBV7-9 and TRBJ1-2, with D perhaps matching TRBD1 (6 bases). The CDR3 has 15 residues. The ends were cut back, 6 bases at V and 0 bases at J, with 14 bases in the middle. Germline V CDR1 and CDR2: SEHNR, FQNEAQ (reference sequence). The DNA of the CDR3 is TGTGCCAGCAGTCCACTGACAGGTCCTAACTATGGCTACACCTTC. Translation gives CASSPLTGPNYGYTF.

The chain has TRBV27 and TRBJ1-1; D may be TRBD1 (5 bases). Trimming removed 3 bases at V and 0 bases at J, with 17 bases between. Germline V gene lookup returns CDR1 MNHEY and CDR2 SMNVEV (reference sequence). The CDR3 is 17 residues long. CDR3 nucleotides: TGTGCCAGCAGTTTTAGCCGCAGACAGTGGATGAACACTGAAGCTTTCTTT. This translates into CASSFSRRQWMNTEAFF.

This chain joins TRBV5-1 and TRBJ1-4, with D perhaps TRBD1 (5 bases). The CDR3 loop spans 17 amino acids. The V and J ends lost 4 bases and 5 bases respectively, with 21 bases between them. Germline assignment: CDR1 SGHRS and CDR2 YFSETQ. The CDR3 DNA follows: TGCGCCAGCAGCCCCGATCCCGGGGCCGCCGGGAATGAAAAACTGTTTTTT. Amino acids: CASSPDPGAAGNEKLFF.

The rearrangement links TRBV7-9 to TRBJ1-2; tentatively, D is TRBD1 (6 bases). Trimming took 4 bases from V and 0 from J, leaving 12 bases between them. Germline-derived CDR1 and CDR2 are SEHNR and FQNEAQ (reference sequence). The CDR3 extends over 15 amino acids. CDR3 sequence: CASSSWTEANYGYTF. CDR3 in DNA: TGTGCCAGCAGCTCATGGACAGAAGCTAACTATGGCTACACCTTC. The variable domain in full, with the rest retrieved from reference TRBV7-9 and TRBJ1-2, is DTGVSQNPRHKITKRGQNVTFRCDPISEHNRLYWYRQTLGQGPEFLTYFQNEAQLEKSRLLSDRFSAERPKGSFSTLEIQRTEQGDSAMYLCASSSWTEANYGYTFGSGTRLTVV.

V is TRBV2 and J is TRBJ2-6; D not certain. From germline, CDR1 is SNHLY and CDR2 FYNNEI. The CDR3 totals 15 residues. V dropped 6 bases and J dropped 0 bases, with 9 bases sitting between them. The CDR3 DNA sequence: TGTGCCAGCAGCGGATCCGGCTCTGGGGCCAACGTCCTGACTTTC. It is translated as CASSGSGSGANVLTF.

The chain joins TRBV18 to TRBJ1-3; D call uncertain. Germline assignment: CDR1 KGHSH and CDR2 LQKENI. Trimming shortened V by 5 bases and J by 0 bases, and 11 bases separated the two germline ends. The CDR3 length is 15 residues. In DNA, the CDR3 is TGTGCCAGCTCAACCGGACCGAGCTCTGGAAACACCATATATTTT. Amino acid sequence: CASSTGPSSGNTIYF.

The chain carries TRBV5-1 and TRBJ2-5; TRBD2 matches at 8 bases. The germline V gene encodes CDR1 SGHRS and CDR2 YFSETQ. Losses at the gene ends were 6 bases for V and 7 bases for J; bases not matched to a gene: 17. The length of the CDR3 is 16 residues. CDR3 protein: CASTFRSREGQGTQYF. CDR3 coding DNA: TGCGCCAGCACCTTCCGCTCTCGGGAGGGCCAGGGGACCCAGTACTTC.

The chain combines TRBV6-5 with TRBJ1-5; no clear D. The germline CDR1 and CDR2 sequences are MNHEY and SVGAGI. V was shortened by 8 bases and J by 5 bases, with 13 bases between the two germline ends. The CDR3 consists of 13 residues. CDR3 region: CASASSVDQPQHF. CDR3 in DNA: TGTGCCAGCGCCTCCTCGGTCGATCAGCCCCAGCATTTT.

V and J are TRBV5-4 and TRBJ2-7; D ambiguous. CDR3 length: 14 amino acids. Germline V gene lookup returns CDR1 SGHNT and CDR2 YYREEE (reference sequence). V was shortened by 3 bases and J by 0 bases, with 10 bases between the two germline ends. DNA for the CDR3: TGTGCCAGCAGCTCCGGCCGCGGCTCCTACGAGCAGTACTTC. Translating it yields CASSSGRGSYEQYF.

The V and J genes are TRBV4-3 and TRBJ1-2; 7 bases are shared with TRBD1. The CDR3 extends over 15 amino acids. After removal of 0 bases from V and 3 bases from J, the junction contained 4 bases not matched to a gene. The germline V gene encodes CDR1 LGHNA and CDR2 YSLEER. CDR3 sequence: CASSQDGQAHYGYTF. For the CDR3, the DNA is TGCGCCAGCAGCCAAGATGGACAGGCGCACTATGGCTACACCTTC.

This chain connects TRBV5-1 to TRBJ2-7; TRBD1 might be the D (6 bases). This CDR3 comprises 14 residues. Trimming shortened V by 3 bases and J by 2 bases, and 12 bases separated the two germline ends. Germline lookup yields CDR1 SGHRS and CDR2 YFSETQ. CDR3: CASSYLDRAYEQYF. CDR3 DNA sequence: TGCGCCAGCAGCTATTTGGACAGAGCCTACGAGCAGTACTTC.

V is TRBV29-1 and J is TRBJ1-2; TRBD1 matches at 8 bases. The germline V gene encodes CDR1 SQVTM and CDR2 ANQGSEA. V trimming: 1 base; J trimming: 4 bases; junction bases outside the gene matches: 11. CDR3 size: 16 residues. CDR3 bases: TGCAGCGTTGAAGCGGACAGGGTAATAGGAAGCTATGGCTACACCTTC. Translated, it gives CSVEADRVIGSYGYTF.

The chain employs TRBV11-3 and TRBJ2-3; the match to TRBD1 covers 7 bases. Germline V gene sequence: CDR1 SGHNT, CDR2 YENEEA. V was clipped by 2 bases and J by 0 bases; unmatched bases: 5. This CDR3 region has 16 residues. CDR3 region: CASSLYGTESTDTQYF. In DNA form, the CDR3 reads TGTGCCAGCAGCTTATATGGGACAGAGAGCACAGATACGCAGTATTTT.

The count of this clone is one. The chain has TRBV7-9 and TRBJ1-4, with D possibly matching TRBD1 (6 bases). CDR1 is SEHNR, CDR2 FQNEAQ, per germline (reference sequence). The CDR3 covers 14 residues. The ends were cut back, 6 bases at V and 1 base at J, with 9 bases in the middle. CDR3 loop: CASRKGETNEKLFF. The CDR3, as DNA: TGTGCCAGCAGAAAGGGGGAAACTAATGAAAAACTGTTTTTT.